These 20 T cell receptor beta chains originate from one sample sequenced in a study of T cells in localized non-small cell lung cancer. Using immunoSEQ multiplex PCR, the repertoire was profiled, and TCRdb retains in-frame clones only, with some absent. The sample has about 82,000 clones, over 60% seen once. The specimen comprised PBMCs, sampled before any cancer treatment. The receptor source for this set is a man aged 40 to 70 with stage II squamous cell lung carcinoma.

The chain links TRBV5-4 to TRBJ2-7, with a tentative D call TRBD2 (6 bases). The CDR3 is made up of 14 amino acids. Germline V gene lookup returns CDR1 SGHNT and CDR2 YYREEE (reference sequence). Trimming took 2 bases from V and 2 from J, leaving 11 bases between them. DNA for the CDR3: TGTGCCAGCAGCTTTTCCGGGAGTGCCTACGAGCAGTACTTC. This sequence encodes CASSFSGSAYEQYF.

In nucleotides, the CDR3 is TGCGCCAGCAGCCAGGACAGGGGCGCAGAAGGCTACACCTTC. Translation: CASSQDRGAEGYTF. The chain joins TRBV4-3 to TRBJ1-2; 9 bases match TRBD1. Losses at the gene ends were 3 bases for V and 8 bases for J; bases not matched to a gene: 7. CDR3 size: 14 residues. Germline CDR1 reads LGHNA; CDR2 reads YSLEER.

The chain joins TRBV23-1 to TRBJ2-3, with 8 bases identical to TRBD1. TRBV23-1 is labeled an ORF, and its function is uncertain. CDR3 length: 17 residues. After removal of 4 bases from V and 2 bases from J, the junction contained 11 bases not matched to a gene. This chain's CDR3 is CASSPPRTGYPTDTQYF. The CDR3 DNA reads TGCGCCAGCAGTCCCCCCCGGACAGGGTACCCCACAGATACGCAGTATTTT.

The V gene is TRBV7-2, the J gene TRBJ1-1, with no clear D. From germline, CDR1 is SGHTA and CDR2 FQGNSA. The V and J ends lost 5 bases and 6 bases respectively, with 13 bases between them. CDR3 length: 13 residues. The CDR3 loop reads CASSIGRIPEAFF. The CDR3 DNA follows: TGTGCCAGCAGCATTGGTAGAATCCCTGAAGCTTTCTTT.

The genes are TRBV5-6 and TRBJ2-3, with 8 bases matching TRBD1. Unmatched junction bases numbered 12, after V lost 3 bases and J lost 0 bases. Germline V gives CDR1 SGHDT, CDR2 YYEEEE. The CDR3 contains 18 residues. CDR3 residues: CASSSGPPTGDSTDTQYF. As DNA, the CDR3 is TGTGCCAGCAGCTCAGGTCCCCCGACAGGGGATAGCACAGATACGCAGTATTTT.

The J gene is TRBJ2-2, the V gene TRBV15; TRBD1 agrees at 9 bases. V gave up 2 bases and J gave up 3 bases; unmatched junction bases: 1. CDR3 length equals 15 residues. The germline V gene encodes CDR1 LNHNV and CDR2 YYDKDF (reference sequence). In DNA, the CDR3 is TGTGCCACCAGCAGAAGGACAGGGGACACCGGGGAGCTGTTTTTT. Translation: CATSRRTGDTGELFF.

This clone turned up a few times. J is TRBJ2-7 and V is TRBV25-1, with D hard to call. Germline V gene lookup returns CDR1 MGHDK and CDR2 SYGVNS. Between the trimmed V and J ends, which lost 1 base and 6 bases, there was a span of 7 bases. The CDR3 contains 12 residues. CDR3 region: CASSESIGEQYF. The CDR3, as DNA: TGTGCCAGCAGTGAATCAATAGGCGAGCAGTACTTC.

In nucleotides, the CDR3 is TGCAGCGTTGAAGGGGGCGGAAACACCATATATTTT. As protein: CSVEGGGNTIYF. The chain uses TRBV29-1 and TRBJ1-3; D might be TRBD1 (5 bases). Germline V gene sequence: CDR1 SQVTM, CDR2 ANQGSEA. The V end lost 1 base, the J end lost 4 bases, and 5 bases lay between the germline ends. This CDR3 contains 12 residues.

A single count supports this clone. The rearrangement joins TRBV6-1 to TRBJ2-5, with D perhaps TRBD1 or TRBD2 (7 bases each). Trimming left V 4 bases short and J 5 bases short, with 17 bases between. The CDR3 has 15 amino acids. CDR1 MNHNS and CDR2 SASEGT come from the germline V gene. CDR3 loop: CASSGEGAGWETQYF. DNA of the CDR3: TGTGCCAGCAGTGGGGAGGGGGCAGGGTGGGAGACCCAGTACTTC.

This sequence joins TRBV6-1 and TRBJ1-5; TRBD1 might be the D (6 bases). Looked up from germline, CDR1 is MNHNS and CDR2 is SASEGT. This CDR3 region has 14 residues. The V gene lost 8 bases and the J gene lost 3 bases, with 14 bases spanning the gap. DNA for the CDR3: TGTGCCAGCGGAGGGGGGAAGGCCAATCAGCCCCAGCATTTT. This translates into CASGGGKANQPQHF.

CDR3 sequence: CASGPPGGLQNNEQFF. The DNA of the CDR3 is TGTGCTAGTGGTCCCCCGGGGGGACTCCAGAACAATGAGCAGTTCTTC. This sequence joins TRBV12-5 and TRBJ2-1; 7 bases fit TRBD2. The CDR3 covers 16 residues. V lost 5 bases to trimming and J lost 5 bases; unmatched junction nucleotides: 12. The V gene's germline CDR1 is LGHNT and CDR2 FRNRAP.

The chain couples TRBV4-1 to TRBJ2-5; the D is unclear. This CDR3 comprises 13 residues. Germline V gene lookup returns CDR1 MGHRA and CDR2 YSYEKL. V was shortened by 1 base and J by 6 bases, with 9 bases between the two germline ends. This chain's CDR3 is CASSQVPRQTQYF. The CDR3 coding sequence is TGCGCCAGCAGCCAAGTACCCCGGCAGACCCAGTACTTC.

The V and J genes are TRBV11-2 and TRBJ2-7; 7 bases match TRBD2. Looked up from germline, CDR1 is SGHAT and CDR2 is FQNNGV. The CDR3 totals 14 residues. The V segment lost 3 bases and the J segment 0 bases; nucleotides outside the gene matches: 2. The CDR3 nucleotides are TGTGCCAGCAGCTTCCGGGACTACTCCTACGAGCAGTACTTC. Translated, it gives CASSFRDYSYEQYF.

The V and J genes are TRBV7-2 and TRBJ1-2; TRBD1 is a possible D gene (6 bases). Germline values: CDR1 SGHTA, CDR2 FQGNSA. This CDR3 contains 14 residues. The V end was cut by 7 bases, the J end by 8 bases, with 20 bases between. Written as DNA, the CDR3 is TGTGCCAGCACCCAGGGTCAGGGGTGGGTCGGCTACACCTTC. This sequence encodes CASTQGQGWVGYTF.

The chain recombines TRBV7-9 with TRBJ1-1; D ambiguous. The CDR3 length is 15 residues. Germline loops: CDR1 SEHNR, CDR2 FQNEAQ (reference sequence). The V end lost 5 bases, the J end lost 3 bases, and 16 bases lay between the germline ends. The CDR3 reads CASSPWTGRDTEAFF. DNA of the CDR3: TGTGCCAGCAGCCCCTGGACTGGGCGGGACACTGAAGCTTTCTTT. The whole variable domain, filled in from reference TRBV7-9 and TRBJ1-1, reads DTGVSQNPRHKITKRGQNVTFRCDPISEHNRLYWYRQTLGQGPEFLTYFQNEAQLEKSRLLSDRFSAERPKGSFSTLEIQRTEQGDSAMYLCASSPWTGRDTEAFFGQGTRLTVV.

This clone appeared a few times. The V call is TRBV2, the J call TRBJ1-5; possibly TRBD1 for D (5 bases). The CDR3 contains 17 residues. Germline-derived CDR1 and CDR2 are SNHLY and FYNNEI. Trimming shortened V by 6 bases and J by 0 bases, and 18 bases separated the two germline ends. The CDR3 DNA is TGTGCCAGCAGGAAGAGTTTGACAGTGCGTAGCAATCAGCCCCAGCATTTT. Amino acid sequence: CASRKSLTVRSNQPQHF.

The V gene is TRBV2, the J gene TRBJ1-6, with TRBD1 matching over 10 bases. The V gene's germline CDR1 is SNHLY and CDR2 FYNNEI. The junction had 1 base not matched to a gene; V was cut back by 6 bases and J by 2 bases. The CDR3 is made up of 15 amino acids. This CDR3 is CASRDRGTYNSPLHF. The DNA of the CDR3 is TGTGCCAGCAGGGACAGGGGGACCTATAATTCACCCCTCCACTTT. Based on the CDR3 plus reference TRBV2 and TRBJ1-6, the full variable domain is EPEVTQTPSHQVTQMGQEVILRCVPISNHLYFYWYRQILGQKVEFLVSFYNNEISEKSEIFDDQFSVERPDGSNFTLKIRSTKLEDSAMYFCASRDRGTYNSPLHFGNGTRLTVT.

This clone showed up just a few times. The V call is TRBV19, the J call TRBJ1-1; no clear D. This CDR3 is built from 14 residues. The germline V gene has CDR1 LNHDA and CDR2 SQIVND (reference sequence). Trimming pared 0 bases from V and 1 base from J, leaving 6 bases between. This CDR3 is CASSIDAGNTEAFF. The CDR3, as DNA: TGTGCCAGTAGTATAGATGCGGGGAACACTGAAGCTTTCTTT.

J is TRBJ2-3 and V is TRBV7-3; 9 nucleotides align to TRBD1. V trimming: 5 bases; J trimming: 4 bases; junction bases outside the gene matches: 4. The CDR3 runs 14 residues. Germline-derived CDR1 and CDR2 are SGHTA and FQGTGA. The CDR3 is CASSARQGADTQYF. The CDR3 DNA follows: TGTGCCAGCAGCGCCCGACAGGGGGCAGATACGCAGTATTTT.

In regard to this clone: A read error may produce the germline difference seen at one junction end. The chain links TRBV6-1 to TRBJ1-4, with D tentatively TRBD1 (6 bases). The CDR3 contains 14 residues. Germline V lookup: CDR1 MNHNS, CDR2 SASEGT. For the CDR3, the DNA is TGTGCCAGCAGCCTTGGGACAACGAATGAAAAACTGTTTTTT. Translated: CASSLGTTNEKLFF.